This T cell receptor beta chain was sequenced in a study of T cells in Graves' hyperthyroidism and ophthalmopathy. RNA transcripts gave rise to amplified TCR beta CDR3 regions. When the TCR CDR3 underwent first-round RT-PCR, the HTBI primer set was used. TCRdb reprocessed the multiplex PCR reads with MiXCR, giving one entry per CDR3 protein. The sample lists roughly 260,000 distinct CDR3 sequences, roughly 14% occurring once. This clonotype was found many times. This CDR3 comprises 12 residues. With 7 bases clipped from V and 3 bases from J, the junction kept 5 bases outside the gene matches. Per germline, CDR1 SQVTM and CDR2 ANQGSEA.

This TCR derives from a woman aged 40 to 50 with Graves' hyperthyroidism that later progressed to Graves' ophthalmopathy. Sequenced input: blood. The chain recombines TRBV29-1 with TRBJ2-5; 7 bases agree with TRBD1. The CDR3 sequence: CSATGTEETQYF. Written as DNA, the CDR3 is TGCAGCGCTACGGGGACAGAAGAGACCCAGTACTTC. The complete variable domain, with remaining parts taken from reference TRBV29-1 and TRBJ2-5, reads SAVISQKPSRDICQRGTSLTIQCQVDSQVTMMFWYRQQPGQSLTLIATANQGSEATYESGFVIDKFPISRPNLTFSTLTVSNMSPEDSSIYLCSATGTEETQYFGPGTRLLVL.